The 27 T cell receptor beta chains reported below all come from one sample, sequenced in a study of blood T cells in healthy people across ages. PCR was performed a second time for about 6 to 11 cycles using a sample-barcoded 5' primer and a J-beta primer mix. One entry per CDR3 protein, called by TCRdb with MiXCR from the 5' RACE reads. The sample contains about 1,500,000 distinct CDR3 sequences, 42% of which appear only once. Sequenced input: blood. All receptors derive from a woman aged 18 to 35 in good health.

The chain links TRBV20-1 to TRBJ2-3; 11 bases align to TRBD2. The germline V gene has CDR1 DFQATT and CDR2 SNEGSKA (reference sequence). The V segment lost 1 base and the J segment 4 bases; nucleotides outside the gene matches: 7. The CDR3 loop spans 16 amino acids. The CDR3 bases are TGCAGTGCTAGAGTGTTAGCGGGAGGGCACTCAGATACGCAGTATTTT. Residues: CSARVLAGGHSDTQYF.

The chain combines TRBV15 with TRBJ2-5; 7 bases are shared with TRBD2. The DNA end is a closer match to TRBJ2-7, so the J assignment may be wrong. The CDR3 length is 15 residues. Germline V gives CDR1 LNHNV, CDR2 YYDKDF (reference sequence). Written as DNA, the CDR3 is TGTGCCACCAGCAGAGATCTAGCGGATCCCTACGAGCAGTACTTC. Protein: CATSRDLADPYEQYF.

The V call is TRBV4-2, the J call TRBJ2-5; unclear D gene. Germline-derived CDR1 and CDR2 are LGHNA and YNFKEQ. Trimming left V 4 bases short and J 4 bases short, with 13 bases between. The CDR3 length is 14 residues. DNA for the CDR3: TGTGCCAGCAGCCCTTCAGCCACCGTAGAGACCCAGTACTTC. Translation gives CASSPSATVETQYF.

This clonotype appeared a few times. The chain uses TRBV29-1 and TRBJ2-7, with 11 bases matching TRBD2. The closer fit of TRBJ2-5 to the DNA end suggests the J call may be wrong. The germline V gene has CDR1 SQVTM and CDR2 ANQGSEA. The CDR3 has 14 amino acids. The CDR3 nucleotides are TGCAGCGTCCGGACTAGCGGGCGGAGGGAGACCCAGTACTTC. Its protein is CSVRTSGRRETQYF.

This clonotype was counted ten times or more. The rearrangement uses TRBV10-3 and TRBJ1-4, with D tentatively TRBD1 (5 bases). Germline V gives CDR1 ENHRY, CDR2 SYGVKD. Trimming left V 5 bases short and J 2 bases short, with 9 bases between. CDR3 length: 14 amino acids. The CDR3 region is CAISPGQTNEKLFF. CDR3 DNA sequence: TGTGCCATCAGTCCAGGGCAGACTAATGAAAAACTGTTTTTT.

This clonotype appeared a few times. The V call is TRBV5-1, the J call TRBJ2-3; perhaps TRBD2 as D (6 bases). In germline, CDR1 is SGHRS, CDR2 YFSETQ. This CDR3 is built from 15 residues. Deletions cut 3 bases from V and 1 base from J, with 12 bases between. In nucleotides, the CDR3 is TGCGCCAGCAGCTCCTTACCGGGAGGCACAGATACGCAGTATTTT. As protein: CASSSLPGGTDTQYF.

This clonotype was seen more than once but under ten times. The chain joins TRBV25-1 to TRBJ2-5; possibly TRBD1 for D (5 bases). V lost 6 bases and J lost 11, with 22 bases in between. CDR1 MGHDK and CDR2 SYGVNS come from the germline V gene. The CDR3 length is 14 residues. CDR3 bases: TGTGCCAGCAGCCCAGGGAATTTTAGGGTGGGGCAGTACTTC. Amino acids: CASSPGNFRVGQYF.

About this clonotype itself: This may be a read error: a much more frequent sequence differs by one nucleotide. CDR3 in amino acids: CAISTRQGSYEQYF. The DNA for the CDR3 is TGTGCCATCAGTACCAGACAGGGTAGCTACGAGCAGTACTTC. The rearrangement uses TRBV10-3 and TRBJ2-5, with TRBD1 matching 7 bases. Gene TRBJ2-7 matches the end of the DNA better, so the J call may be wrong. There are 14 residues in the CDR3. Per the germline V gene, CDR1 is ENHRY and CDR2 is SYGVKD.

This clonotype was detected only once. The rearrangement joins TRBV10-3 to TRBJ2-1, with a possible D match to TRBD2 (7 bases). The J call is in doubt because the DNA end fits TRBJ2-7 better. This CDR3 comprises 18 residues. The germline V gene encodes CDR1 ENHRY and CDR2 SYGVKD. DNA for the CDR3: TGTGCCATCAGTGCCCTAGGGGGGGGCGTTGGTTCCTACAATGAGCAGTACTTC. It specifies CAISALGGGVGSYNEQYF.

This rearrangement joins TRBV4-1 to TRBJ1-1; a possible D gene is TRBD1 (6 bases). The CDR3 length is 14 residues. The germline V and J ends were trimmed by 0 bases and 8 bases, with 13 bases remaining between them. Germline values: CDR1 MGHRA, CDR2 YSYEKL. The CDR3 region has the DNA TGCGCCAGCAGCCAAGATCTGGGGGGCGGAGAAGCTTTCTTT. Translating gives CASSQDLGGGEAFF.

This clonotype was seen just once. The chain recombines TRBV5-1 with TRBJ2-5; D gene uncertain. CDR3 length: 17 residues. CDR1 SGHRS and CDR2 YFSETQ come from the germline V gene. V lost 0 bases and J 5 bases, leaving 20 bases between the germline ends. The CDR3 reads CASSLDHSGSSGETQYF. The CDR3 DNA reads TGCGCCAGCAGCTTGGACCACTCAGGCTCAAGTGGTGAGACCCAGTACTTC.

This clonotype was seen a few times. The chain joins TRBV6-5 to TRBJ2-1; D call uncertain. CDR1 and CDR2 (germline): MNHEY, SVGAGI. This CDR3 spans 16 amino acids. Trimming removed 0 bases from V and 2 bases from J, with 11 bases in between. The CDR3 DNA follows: TGTGCCAGCAGTTACTCGACCAGCGTCGCCTACAATGAGCAGTTCTTC. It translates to CASSYSTSVAYNEQFF.

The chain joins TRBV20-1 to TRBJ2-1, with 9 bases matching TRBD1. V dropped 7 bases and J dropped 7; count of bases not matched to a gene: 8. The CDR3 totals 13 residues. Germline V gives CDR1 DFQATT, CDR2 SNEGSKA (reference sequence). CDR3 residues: CSVEDRGLNEQFF. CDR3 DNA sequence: TGCAGTGTCGAGGACAGGGGATTGAATGAGCAGTTCTTC.

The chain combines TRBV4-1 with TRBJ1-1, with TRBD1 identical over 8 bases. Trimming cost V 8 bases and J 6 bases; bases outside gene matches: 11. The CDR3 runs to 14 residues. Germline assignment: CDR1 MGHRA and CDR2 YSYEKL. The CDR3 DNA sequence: TGCGCCAGCGGCCGACCGACAGGGGTCCCTGAAGCTTTCTTT. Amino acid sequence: CASGRPTGVPEAFF.

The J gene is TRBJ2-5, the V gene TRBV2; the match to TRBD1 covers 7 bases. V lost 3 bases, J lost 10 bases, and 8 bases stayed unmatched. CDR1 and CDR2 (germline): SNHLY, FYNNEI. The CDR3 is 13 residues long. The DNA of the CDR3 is TGTGCCAGCAGTGATGGGGGACAGCCTGTCCAGTACTTC. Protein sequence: CASSDGGQPVQYF.

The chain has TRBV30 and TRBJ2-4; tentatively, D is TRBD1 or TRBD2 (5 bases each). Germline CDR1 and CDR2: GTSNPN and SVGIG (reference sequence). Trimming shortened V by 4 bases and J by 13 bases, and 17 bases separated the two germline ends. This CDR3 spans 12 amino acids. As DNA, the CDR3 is TGTGCCTGGACACGACGGATGGGGGAGCAGTACTTC. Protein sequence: CAWTRRMGEQYF.

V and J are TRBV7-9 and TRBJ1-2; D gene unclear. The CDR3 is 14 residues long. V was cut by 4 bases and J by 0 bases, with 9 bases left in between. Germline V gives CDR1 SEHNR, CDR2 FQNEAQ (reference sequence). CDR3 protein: CASSSWPANYGYTF. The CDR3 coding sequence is TGTGCCAGCAGCTCCTGGCCCGCTAACTATGGCTACACCTTC.

CDR3 in amino acids: CASSLEGAGYWEQFF. In DNA, the CDR3 is TGTGCCAGCAGTTTGGAGGGAGCGGGGTATTGGGAGCAGTTCTTC. V gene TRBV7-3 combines with J gene TRBJ2-1; 7 bases match TRBD2. Germline-derived CDR1 and CDR2 are SGHTA and FQGTGA. The CDR3 length is 15 residues. J lost 10 bases, V lost 6 bases, and 15 bases had no gene match.

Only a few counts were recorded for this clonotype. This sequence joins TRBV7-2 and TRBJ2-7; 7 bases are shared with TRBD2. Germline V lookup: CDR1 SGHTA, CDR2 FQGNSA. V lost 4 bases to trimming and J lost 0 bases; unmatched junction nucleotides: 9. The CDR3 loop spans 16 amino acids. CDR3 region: CASSYAPSGYSYEQYF. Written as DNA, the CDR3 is TGTGCCAGCAGCTACGCCCCTAGCGGCTACTCCTACGAGCAGTACTTC.

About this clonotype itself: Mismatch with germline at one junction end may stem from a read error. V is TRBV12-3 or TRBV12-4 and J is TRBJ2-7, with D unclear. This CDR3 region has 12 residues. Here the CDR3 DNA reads TGTGCCGGCAGCCCGACTTCCTACGAGCAGTACTTC. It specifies CAGSPTSYEQYF.

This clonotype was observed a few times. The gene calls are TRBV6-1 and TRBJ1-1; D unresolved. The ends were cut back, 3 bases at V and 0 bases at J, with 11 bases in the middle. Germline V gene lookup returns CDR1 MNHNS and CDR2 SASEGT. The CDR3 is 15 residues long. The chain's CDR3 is CASSDSGILNTEAFF. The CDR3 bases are TGTGCCAGCAGTGACTCCGGGATTTTGAACACTGAAGCTTTCTTT.

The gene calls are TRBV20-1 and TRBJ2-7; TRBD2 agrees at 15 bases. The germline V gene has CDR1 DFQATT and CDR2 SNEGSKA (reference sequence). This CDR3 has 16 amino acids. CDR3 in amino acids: CIPGLAGGYPPYEQYF. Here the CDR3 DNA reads TGCATACCGGGACTAGCGGGAGGATATCCCCCCTACGAGCAGTACTTC.

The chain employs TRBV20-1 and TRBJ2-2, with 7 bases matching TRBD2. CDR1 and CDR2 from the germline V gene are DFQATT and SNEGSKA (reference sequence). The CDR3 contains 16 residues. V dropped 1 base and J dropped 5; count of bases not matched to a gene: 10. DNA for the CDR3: TGCAGTGCTAGAGCCCCCGGGACTAAAGATACCGGGGAGCTGTTTTTT. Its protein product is CSARAPGTKDTGELFF.

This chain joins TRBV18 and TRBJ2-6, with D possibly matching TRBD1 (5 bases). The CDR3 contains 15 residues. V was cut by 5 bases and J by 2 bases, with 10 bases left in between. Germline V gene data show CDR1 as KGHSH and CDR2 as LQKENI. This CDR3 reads CASSTRVAGANVLTF. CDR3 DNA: TGTGCCAGCTCAACCAGGGTAGCTGGGGCCAACGTCCTGACTTTC.

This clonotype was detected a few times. The CDR3 sequence is CASSYTGEEQPQHF. The CDR3 nucleotides are TGTGCCAGCAGCTATACAGGGGAGGAACAGCCCCAGCATTTT. The rearrangement uses TRBV7-9 and TRBJ1-5, with 7 positions matching TRBD1. The V and J ends lost 4 bases and 7 bases, in that order; junction bases with no gene match: 7. This CDR3 contains 14 residues. Germline CDR1 reads SEHNR; CDR2 reads FQNEAQ (reference sequence).

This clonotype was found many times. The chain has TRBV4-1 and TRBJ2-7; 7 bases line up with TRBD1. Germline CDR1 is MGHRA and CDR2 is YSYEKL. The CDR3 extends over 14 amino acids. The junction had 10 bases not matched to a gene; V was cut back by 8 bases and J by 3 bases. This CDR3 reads CASSGQGESYEQYF. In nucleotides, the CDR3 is TGCGCCAGCTCGGGCCAGGGGGAGAGCTACGAGCAGTACTTC.

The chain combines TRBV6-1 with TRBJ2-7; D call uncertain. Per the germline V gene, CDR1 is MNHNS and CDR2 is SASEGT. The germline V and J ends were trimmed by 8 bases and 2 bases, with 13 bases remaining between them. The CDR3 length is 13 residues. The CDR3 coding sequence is TGTGCCAGCGCCCGTGGAGTCCCCTACGAGCAGTACTTC. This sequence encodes CASARGVPYEQYF.